These 6 T cell receptor beta chains originate from one sample sequenced in a study of blood T cell repertoires in COVID-19. The assay was immunoSEQ multiplex PCR, and TCRdb's table has in-frame clones only and misses some. This table holds about 200,000 clones, around 80% found once. Sequenced: peripheral blood. These receptors all stem from a woman aged 65 to 85 with acute or convalescent COVID-19.

This chain connects TRBV24-1 to TRBJ2-3; 12 nucleotides match TRBD2. CDR3 length equals 17 residues. J was trimmed by 5 bases and V by 4 bases; bases with no gene match: 9. Looked up from germline, CDR1 is KGHDR and CDR2 is SFDVKD. The CDR3 region has the DNA TGTGCCACCAGTGACGGGACTAGCGGGTTCATTATAGATACGCAGTATTTT. Its translation is CATSDGTSGFIIDTQYF.

The gene calls are TRBV10-3 and TRBJ2-1, with 8 bases lining up with TRBD1. This CDR3 region has 12 residues. Germline lookup yields CDR1 ENHRY and CDR2 SYGVKD. Unmatched junction bases numbered 8, after V lost 4 bases and J lost 15 bases. The CDR3 bases are TGTGCCATCAGTGCCCCAGGGGGCAATCTGTTCTTC. Translated, it gives CAISAPGGNLFF.

V gene TRBV7-6 combines with J gene TRBJ2-7; TRBD2 might be the D (5 bases). Trimming shortened V by 1 base and J by 7 bases, and 17 bases separated the two germline ends. This CDR3 spans 15 amino acids. CDR1 SGHVS and CDR2 FNYEAQ come from the germline V gene. The CDR3, as DNA: TGTGCCAGCAGCTTAGGGCCGACTATCGTGATGGAGCAGTACTTC. It is translated as CASSLGPTIVMEQYF.

The J gene is TRBJ2-5, the V gene TRBV14; 11 positions match TRBD1. Per the germline V gene, CDR1 is SGHDN and CDR2 is FVKESK. The CDR3 extends over 16 amino acids. The V and J ends lost 4 bases and 5 bases, in that order; junction bases with no gene match: 9. The CDR3 protein is CASSPGTGGLWETQYF. CDR3 nucleotide sequence: TGTGCCAGCAGCCCCGGGACAGGGGGGCTGTGGGAGACCCAGTACTTC.

This clone was found once. V usage is TRBV29-1 and J usage is TRBJ2-7; TRBD2 matches 9 bases. Germline V lookup: CDR1 SQVTM, CDR2 ANQGSEA. J lost 2 bases, V lost 0 bases, and 5 bases had no gene match. CDR3 length: 15 residues. CDR3 sequence (DNA): TGCAGCGTTGAAGATACTAGCGGGTCCACCTACGAGCAGTACTTC. Amino acids: CSVEDTSGSTYEQYF.

This clone has only one observation. The chain combines TRBV27 with TRBJ2-2; D possibly corresponds to TRBD2 (7 bases). Germline V gives CDR1 MNHEY, CDR2 SMNVEV (reference sequence). Deletions cut 2 bases from V and 3 bases from J, with 10 bases between. The CDR3 loop spans 15 amino acids. In DNA, the CDR3 is TGTGCCAGCAGTTTAAGGGGGGGCGACACCGGGGAGCTGTTTTTT. This codes for CASSLRGGDTGELFF.